The 11 T cell receptor beta chains presented below share a single source sample, sequenced in a study of blood T cell repertoires in COVID-19. Libraries were prepared by immunoSEQ multiplex PCR; TCRdb keeps only in-frame clonotypes and omits some of them. The data contain 150,000 to 200,000 clones, approximately 90% of them singletons. The sequenced sample consisted of peripheral blood. Receptors originate from a man aged 45-65 years who had recovered from COVID-19.

The genes are TRBV3-1 (or the pseudogene TRBV3-2) and TRBJ1-5; tentatively, D is TRBD1 (6 bases). Per germline, CDR1 LGHDT and CDR2 YNNKEL (reference sequence). The length of the CDR3 is 14 residues. V lost 4 bases and J 6 bases, leaving 13 bases between the germline ends. The CDR3 region has the DNA TGTGCCAGCAGCCCGTACAGGGACCCTCAGCCCCAGCATTTT. It is translated as CASSPYRDPQPQHF.

The V and J genes are TRBV7-9 and TRBJ2-1; the D gene is possibly TRBD2 (6 bases). This CDR3 is built from 15 residues. Per the germline V gene, CDR1 is SEHNR and CDR2 is FQNEAQ (reference sequence). V gave up 5 bases and J gave up 0 bases, with 11 bases separating them. The CDR3 region has the DNA TGTGCCAGCAGCCCGTCCGGGAGCTCCTACAATGAGCAGTTCTTC. Its protein product is CASSPSGSSYNEQFF.

The gene calls are TRBV18 and TRBJ1-2; D remains unclear. In germline, CDR1 is KGHSH, CDR2 LQKENI. V lost 5 bases and J 4 bases, leaving 14 bases between the germline ends. The CDR3 spans 14 residues. The CDR3 DNA sequence: TGTGCCAGCTCAACCGGTACGGAGGGCTATGGCTACACCTTC. This translates into CASSTGTEGYGYTF. The variable domain in full, completed from reference TRBV18 and TRBJ1-2, reads NAGVMQNPRHLVRRRGQEARLRCSPMKGHSHVYWYRQLPEEGLKFMVYLQKENIIDESGMPKERFSAEFPKEGPSILRIQQVVRGDSAAYFCASSTGTEGYGYTFGSGTRLTVV.

CDR3 DNA sequence: TGTGCCAGCAGCGGCGGGACTAGCGGGTTTAATGAGCAGTTCTTC. Translation gives CASSGGTSGFNEQFF. The rearrangement joins TRBV9 to TRBJ2-1, with TRBD2 matching over 12 bases. Germline V lookup: CDR1 SGDLS, CDR2 YYNGEE. CDR3 size: 15 residues. J lost 7 bases, V lost 3 bases, and 5 bases had no gene match.

The genes are TRBV29-1 and TRBJ1-2; 10 nucleotides match TRBD1. Losses at the gene ends were 3 bases for V and 4 bases for J; bases not matched to a gene: 5. In germline, CDR1 is SQVTM, CDR2 ANQGSEA. This CDR3 spans 14 amino acids. This chain's CDR3 is CSVDGTGDGYGYTF. The CDR3, as DNA: TGCAGCGTTGATGGGACAGGGGACGGCTATGGCTACACCTTC.

This clone showed up just once. The rearrangement joins TRBV7-2 to TRBJ1-2; no firm D call. The CDR3 runs 13 residues. Deletions cut 5 bases from V and 7 bases from J, with 14 bases between. From germline, CDR1 is SGHTA and CDR2 FQGNSA. The CDR3 loop is CASSPSRAGGYTF. CDR3 bases: TGTGCCAGCAGCCCCAGTAGGGCGGGTGGCTACACCTTC. The full variable domain, in which reference TRBV7-2 and TRBJ1-2 provide the parts outside the CDR3, is GAGVSQSPSNKVTEKGKDVELRCDPISGHTALYWYRQSLGQGLEFLIYFQGNSAPDKSGLPSDRFSAERTGGSVSTLTIQRTQQEDSAVYLCASSPSRAGGYTFGSGTRLTVV.

The gene calls are TRBV6-1 and TRBJ2-3; 9 bases line up with TRBD1. The CDR3 is made up of 19 amino acids. The V segment lost 2 bases and the J segment 0 bases; nucleotides outside the gene matches: 12. Germline CDR1 and CDR2: MNHNS and SASEGT. The CDR3, as DNA: TGTGCCAGCAGTGAATCGGGGACAGGGAGGGGTCGTAGCACAGATACGCAGTATTTT. This translates into CASSESGTGRGRSTDTQYF.

The chain combines TRBV4-2 with TRBJ2-1; TRBD2 agrees at 9 bases. Germline V gene data show CDR1 as LGHNA and CDR2 as YNFKEQ. The CDR3 is 16 residues long. The ends lost 3 bases at V and 3 bases at J; junction bases unmatched: 6. The CDR3 DNA reads TGTGCCAGCAGCCAGGGCGCTAGCGGGGTCTACAATGAGCAGTTCTTC. Translated, it gives CASSQGASGVYNEQFF.

This clone has just one count. The gene calls are TRBV28 and TRBJ1-2, with D unclear. The CDR3 loop spans 13 amino acids. The V end lost 6 bases, the J end lost 4 bases, and 12 bases lay between the germline ends. Germline V gene sequence: CDR1 MDHEN, CDR2 SYDVKM. The CDR3 is CASSTGSLYGYTF. The CDR3 DNA reads TGTGCCAGCAGCACGGGATCGCTCTATGGCTACACCTTC.

This chain joins TRBV3-1 (or the pseudogene TRBV3-2) and TRBJ2-3; D remains unclear. CDR3 length equals 12 residues. Germline CDR1 and CDR2: LGHDT and YNNKEL (reference sequence). The V and J ends lost 4 bases and 10 bases respectively, with 12 bases between them. Here the CDR3 DNA reads TGTGCCAGCAGCCCCTCTACCCTGGCGCAGTATTTT. This sequence encodes CASSPSTLAQYF.

The chain has TRBV11-2 and TRBJ2-7; 8 bases agree with TRBD1. This CDR3 contains 15 residues. V lost 5 bases, J lost 3 bases, and 9 bases stayed unmatched. Germline CDR1 and CDR2: SGHAT and FQNNGV. Here the CDR3 DNA reads TGTGCCAGCAGCGCGTTGGGACAGGTTATCTACGAGCAGTACTTC. Translated: CASSALGQVIYEQYF.